This T cell receptor (beta chain) was sequenced during a study of shared clonotypes between healthy human individuals. The junction had 6 bases not matched to a gene; V was cut back by 4 bases and J by 1 base. Germline V lookup: CDR1 LNHDA, CDR2 SQIVND (reference sequence). The CDR3 extends over 16 amino acids. Measured with immunoSEQ multiplex PCR; TCRdb has only the in-frame clones, and not every one. In the table there are 2,100,000 or so clones, around 95% of which are singletons. Within Nashville, Tennessee resided all donors, each a Caucasian adult. This rearrangement joins TRBV19 to TRBJ2-7; 11 nucleotides match TRBD2. The sequence came from a man between 18 and 35 years old in good health. The sequencing sample was made of naive CD4+ T cells sorted from blood. Subset here: CD45RA+ positively selected. CDR3: CASSTLTSGESYEQYF. In DNA form, the CDR3 reads TGTGCCAGTAGTACGTTGACTAGCGGGGAGTCCTACGAGCAGTACTTC.